The sequence of this T cell receptor (beta chain) was determined in a study of shared clonotypes between healthy human individuals. The wider study: A few men and a couple of women, aged 18 to 49, were donors. Study observations and caveats: Expectations were that clonotype sharing among donors would be affected by sequencing depth. With a few donors compared, approximately 5.5% of naive CD4 clonotypes were shared.

V was clipped by 7 bases and J by 1 base; unmatched bases: 4. CDR1 SQVTM and CDR2 ANQGSEA come from the germline V gene. The length of the CDR3 is 16 residues. As regards this clone: The antigen is unknown.

TCRdb's table, derived via immunoSEQ multiplex PCR, lists solely in-frame clones and lacks some. The profile shows over a million clones, roughly 95% of them singletons. The origin of this receptor is a young man in good health. The chain employs TRBV29-1 and TRBJ2-6; 13 positions match TRBD2. Sequences were obtained from naive CD4+ T cells sorted from blood. Subset defined: CD45RA+ positively selected. The CDR3 protein is CSAGLAGVSGANVLTF. DNA for the CDR3: TGCAGCGCCGGACTAGCGGGAGTTTCTGGGGCCAACGTCCTGACTTTC.